This TCR beta chain was captured by sequencing in a study of blood T cells in healthy people across ages. A J-beta primer mix and a sample-barcoded 5' primer were used in a second PCR of roughly 6 to 11 cycles. Each cDNA was tagged by a template-switch adaptor containing 12 random nucleotides. Every sample gave at least 3 million paired-end reads containing CDR3. TCRdb recomputed calls from the 5' RACE reads with MiXCR, one row per CDR3 protein. Of about 400,000 distinct CDR3 sequences listed, 52% are singletons. Germline assignment: CDR1 SGHNT and CDR2 YYREEE (reference sequence). J was trimmed by 2 bases and V by 6 bases; bases with no gene match: 6. The CDR3 extends over 14 amino acids. Each sample used at least 7 million PBMCs.

The clonotype was recovered from a man aged 60 to 69 in good health. The source material was blood. J is TRBJ2-5 and V is TRBV5-4; 8 nucleotides match TRBD2. The CDR3 DNA reads TGTGCCAGCACCTCCGGGACTAGACAAGAGACCCAGTACTTC. Amino acid sequence: CASTSGTRQETQYF.